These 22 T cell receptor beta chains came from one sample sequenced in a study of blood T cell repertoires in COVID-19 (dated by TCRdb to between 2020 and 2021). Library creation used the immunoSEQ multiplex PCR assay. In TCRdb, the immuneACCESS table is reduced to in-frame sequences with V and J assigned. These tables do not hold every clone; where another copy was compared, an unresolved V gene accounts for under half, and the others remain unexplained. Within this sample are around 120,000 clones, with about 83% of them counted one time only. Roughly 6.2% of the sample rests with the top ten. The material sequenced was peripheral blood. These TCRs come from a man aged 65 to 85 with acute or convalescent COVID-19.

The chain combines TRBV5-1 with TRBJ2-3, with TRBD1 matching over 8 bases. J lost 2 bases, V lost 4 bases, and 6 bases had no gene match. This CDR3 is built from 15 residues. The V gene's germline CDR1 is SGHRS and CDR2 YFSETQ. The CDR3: CASSPGTGYTDTQYF. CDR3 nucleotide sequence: TGCGCCAGCAGCCCCGGGACAGGATACACAGATACGCAGTATTTT.

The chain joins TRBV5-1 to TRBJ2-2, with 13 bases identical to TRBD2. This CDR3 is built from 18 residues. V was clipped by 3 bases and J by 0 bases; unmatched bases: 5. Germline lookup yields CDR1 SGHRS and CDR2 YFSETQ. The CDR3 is CASSYGTSGDPNTGELFF. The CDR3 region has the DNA TGCGCCAGCAGCTACGGGACTAGCGGGGACCCGAACACCGGGGAGCTGTTTTTT.

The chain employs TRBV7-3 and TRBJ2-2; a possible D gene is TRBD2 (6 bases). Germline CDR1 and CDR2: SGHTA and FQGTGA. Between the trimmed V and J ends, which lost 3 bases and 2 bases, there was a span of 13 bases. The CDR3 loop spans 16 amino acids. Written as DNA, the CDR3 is TGTGCCAGCAGCTTTGGAGGGAGTCGAAACACCGGGGAGCTGTTTTTT. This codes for CASSFGGSRNTGELFF.

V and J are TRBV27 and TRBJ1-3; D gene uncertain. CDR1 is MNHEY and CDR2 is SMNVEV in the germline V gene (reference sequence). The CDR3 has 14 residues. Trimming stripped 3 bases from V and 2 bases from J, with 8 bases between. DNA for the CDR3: TGTGCCAGCAGTTTGAGGAGGGCTGGAAACACCATATATTTT. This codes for CASSLRRAGNTIYF.

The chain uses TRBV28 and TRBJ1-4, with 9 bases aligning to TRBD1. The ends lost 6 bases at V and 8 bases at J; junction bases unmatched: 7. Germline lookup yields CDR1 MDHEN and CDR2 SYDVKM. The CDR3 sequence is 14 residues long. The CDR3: CASSLTGGSEKLFF. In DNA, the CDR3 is TGTGCCAGCAGCCTTACAGGGGGCAGCGAAAAACTGTTTTTT.

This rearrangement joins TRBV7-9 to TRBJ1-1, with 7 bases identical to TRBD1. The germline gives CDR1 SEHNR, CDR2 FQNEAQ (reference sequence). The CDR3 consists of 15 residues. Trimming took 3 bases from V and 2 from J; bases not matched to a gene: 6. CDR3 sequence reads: CASSFRQGGNTEAFF. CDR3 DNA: TGTGCCAGCAGCTTCCGACAGGGAGGCAACACTGAAGCTTTCTTT.

CDR3: CAISDQGSGNEQFF. The CDR3 DNA follows: TGTGCCATCAGTGACCAGGGTAGCGGCAATGAGCAGTTCTTC. The rearrangement links TRBV10-3 to TRBJ2-1, with TRBD2 as a possible D gene (6 bases). The CDR3 covers 14 residues. V lost 3 bases to trimming and J lost 6 bases, with 12 bases between them. Germline V gene sequence: CDR1 ENHRY, CDR2 SYGVKD.

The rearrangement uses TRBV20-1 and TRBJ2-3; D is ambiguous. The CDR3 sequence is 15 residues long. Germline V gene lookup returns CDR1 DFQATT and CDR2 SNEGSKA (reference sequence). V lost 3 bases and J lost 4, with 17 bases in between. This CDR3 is CSASAAAPTADTQYF. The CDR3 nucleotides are TGCAGTGCTAGTGCGGCGGCACCTACGGCAGATACGCAGTATTTT.

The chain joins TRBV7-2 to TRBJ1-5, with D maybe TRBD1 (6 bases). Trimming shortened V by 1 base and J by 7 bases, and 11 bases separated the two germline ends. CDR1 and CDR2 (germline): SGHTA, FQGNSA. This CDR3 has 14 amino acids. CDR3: CASSLVGASQPQHF. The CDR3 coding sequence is TGTGCCAGCAGCTTAGTGGGGGCAAGCCAGCCCCAGCATTTT.

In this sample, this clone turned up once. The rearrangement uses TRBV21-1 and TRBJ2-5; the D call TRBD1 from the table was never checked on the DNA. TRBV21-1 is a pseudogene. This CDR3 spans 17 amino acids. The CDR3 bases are TGTGCCAGCAGCAAGGACAGGGGGAAACTAAGGGAGGAGACCCAGTACTTC. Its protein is CASSKDRGKLREETQYF.

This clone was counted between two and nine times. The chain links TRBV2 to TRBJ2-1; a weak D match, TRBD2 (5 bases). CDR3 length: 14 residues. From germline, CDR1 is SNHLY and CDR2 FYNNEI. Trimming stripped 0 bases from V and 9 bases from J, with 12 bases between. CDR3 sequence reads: CASSEARDALEQFF. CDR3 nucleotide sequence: TGTGCCAGCAGTGAAGCCCGGGATGCTCTTGAGCAGTTCTTC.

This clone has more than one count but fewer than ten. In DNA, the CDR3 is TGCGCCAGCAGCCAAGGCGGGACTAGCACAGATACGCAGTATTTT. It codes for CASSQGGTSTDTQYF. This rearrangement joins TRBV4-1 to TRBJ2-3, with D possibly being TRBD2 (6 bases). This CDR3 region has 15 residues. The germline gives CDR1 MGHRA, CDR2 YSYEKL. Trimming shortened V by 1 base and J by 0 bases, and 8 bases separated the two germline ends.

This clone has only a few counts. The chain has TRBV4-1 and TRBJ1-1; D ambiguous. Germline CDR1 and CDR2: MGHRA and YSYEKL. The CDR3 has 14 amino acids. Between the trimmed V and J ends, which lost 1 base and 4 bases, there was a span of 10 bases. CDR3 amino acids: CASSQGWWSTEAFF. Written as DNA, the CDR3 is TGCGCCAGCAGCCAAGGTTGGTGGAGCACTGAAGCTTTCTTT.

The CDR3 spells CASSATGYYNSPLHF. CDR3 in DNA: TGTGCCAGCAGCGCGACAGGGTACTATAATTCACCCCTCCACTTT. The rearrangement joins TRBV7-9 to TRBJ1-6; 7 bases align to TRBD1. The CDR3 sequence is 15 residues long. The V segment lost 5 bases and the J segment 3 bases; nucleotides outside the gene matches: 4. The germline CDR1 and CDR2 sequences are SEHNR and FQNEAQ (reference sequence).

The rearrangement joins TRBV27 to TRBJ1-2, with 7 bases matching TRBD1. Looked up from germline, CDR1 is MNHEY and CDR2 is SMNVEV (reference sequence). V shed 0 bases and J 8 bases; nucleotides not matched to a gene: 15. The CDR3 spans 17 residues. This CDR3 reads CASSLSAGTELTRGYTF. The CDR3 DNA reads TGTGCCAGCAGTTTATCGGCCGGGACAGAACTAACCCGGGGCTACACCTTC.

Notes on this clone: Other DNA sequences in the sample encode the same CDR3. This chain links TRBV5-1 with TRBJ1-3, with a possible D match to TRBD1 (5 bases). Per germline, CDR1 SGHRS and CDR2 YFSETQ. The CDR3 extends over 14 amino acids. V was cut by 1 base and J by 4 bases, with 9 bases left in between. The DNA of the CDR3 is TGCGCCAGCAGCTTGAACACAGGAGGAAACACCATATATTTT. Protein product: CASSLNTGGNTIYF.

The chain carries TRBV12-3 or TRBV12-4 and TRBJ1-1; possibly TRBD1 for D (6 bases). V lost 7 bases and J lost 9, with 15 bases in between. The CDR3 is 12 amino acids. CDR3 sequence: CASNGPGQKAFF. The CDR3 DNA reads TGTGCCAGCAACGGACCGGGACAAAAAGCTTTCTTT.

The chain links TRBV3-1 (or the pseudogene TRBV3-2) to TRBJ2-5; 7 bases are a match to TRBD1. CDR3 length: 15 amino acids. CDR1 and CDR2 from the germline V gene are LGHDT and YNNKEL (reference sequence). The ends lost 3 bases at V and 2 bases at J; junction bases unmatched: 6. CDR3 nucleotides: TGTGCCAGCAGCCAGTCGACAGGGTGGCAAGAGACCCAGTACTTC. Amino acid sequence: CASSQSTGWQETQYF.

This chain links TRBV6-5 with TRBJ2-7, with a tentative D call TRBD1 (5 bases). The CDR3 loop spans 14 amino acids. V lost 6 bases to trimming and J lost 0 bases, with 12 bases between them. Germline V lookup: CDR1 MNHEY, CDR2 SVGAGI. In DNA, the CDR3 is TGTGCCAGCAGCCGTACAGGTTTCTCCTACGAGCAGTACTTC. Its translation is CASSRTGFSYEQYF.

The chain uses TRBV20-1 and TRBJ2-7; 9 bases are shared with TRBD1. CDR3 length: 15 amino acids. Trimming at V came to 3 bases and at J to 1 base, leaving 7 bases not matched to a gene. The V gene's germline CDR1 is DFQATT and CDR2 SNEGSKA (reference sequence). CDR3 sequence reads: CSASMLTGGSYEQYF. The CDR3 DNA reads TGCAGTGCTAGTATGCTGACAGGGGGATCCTACGAGCAGTACTTC.

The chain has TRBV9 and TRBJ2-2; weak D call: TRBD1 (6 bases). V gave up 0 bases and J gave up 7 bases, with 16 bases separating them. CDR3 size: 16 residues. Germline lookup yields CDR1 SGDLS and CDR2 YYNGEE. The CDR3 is CASSVAGHTVNGELFF. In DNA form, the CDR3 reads TGTGCCAGCAGCGTAGCGGGACATACAGTCAACGGGGAGCTGTTTTTT.

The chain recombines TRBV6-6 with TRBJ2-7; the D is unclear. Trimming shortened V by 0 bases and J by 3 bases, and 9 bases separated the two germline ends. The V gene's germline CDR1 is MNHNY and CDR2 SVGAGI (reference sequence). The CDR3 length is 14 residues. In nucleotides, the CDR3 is TGTGCCAGCAGTTACTCTGGCGACATCTACGAGCAGTACTTC. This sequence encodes CASSYSGDIYEQYF.